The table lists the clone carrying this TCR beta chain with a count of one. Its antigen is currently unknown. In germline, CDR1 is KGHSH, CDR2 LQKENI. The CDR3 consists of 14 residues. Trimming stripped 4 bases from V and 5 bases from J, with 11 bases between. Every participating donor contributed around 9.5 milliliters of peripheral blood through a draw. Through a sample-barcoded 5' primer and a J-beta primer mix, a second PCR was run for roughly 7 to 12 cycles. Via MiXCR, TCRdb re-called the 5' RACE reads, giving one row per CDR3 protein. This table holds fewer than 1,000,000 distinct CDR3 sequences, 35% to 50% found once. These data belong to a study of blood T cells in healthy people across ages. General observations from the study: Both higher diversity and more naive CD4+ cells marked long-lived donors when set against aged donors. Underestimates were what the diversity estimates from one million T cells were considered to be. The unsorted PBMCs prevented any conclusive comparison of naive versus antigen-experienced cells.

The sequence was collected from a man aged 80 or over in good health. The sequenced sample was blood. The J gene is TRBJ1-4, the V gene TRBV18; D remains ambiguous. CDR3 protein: CASSQVGSNEKLFF. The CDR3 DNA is TGTGCCAGCTCACAAGTCGGTTCCAATGAAAAACTGTTTTTT.